Only a few counts were recorded for the clone carrying this T cell receptor (beta chain). Its antigen is unknown. This sample was taken from a study of vaccination and CD4 T cells after COVID-19. The wider study: Overlapping peptides covering the spike proteins of SARS-CoV-2, HCoV-NL63, HCoV-OC43 and HCoV-229E were added to stimulate cells.

Sequenced with the Oncomine TCR Beta short-read assay was DNA taken from cultured CD4+ T cells. TCRdb re-derived calls from the PCR reads in MiXCR, one entry per CDR3 protein. The table records 5,500 to 7,000 distinct CDR3 sequences, under 60% of them present only once. This sample's treatment: roughly 10-day PBMC culture with coronavirus spike peptide pools or control peptides (ViraFEST assay). The unexposed donor provided CD4+ T cells, which were taken before the COVID-19 pandemic (2011-2018). The culture of 2 million to 2.5 million PBMCs per well included around 10 IU/ml IL-2 and around 10 ug/ml peptide pools. Per germline, CDR1 SEHNR and CDR2 FQNEAQ (reference sequence). The CDR3 has 14 amino acids. Trimming shortened V by 1 base and J by 4 bases, and 10 bases separated the two germline ends.

Sample: CD4+ T cells from blood, cultured in vitro. V is TRBV7-9 and J is TRBJ1-1, with D possibly TRBD1 on 6 matching bases. The sequence was obtained from a human donor in good health. The CDR3 sequence is CASSLGVGGTEAFF. The CDR3 bases are TGTGCCAGCAGCTTAGGGGTAGGGGGCACTGAAGCTTTCTTT.